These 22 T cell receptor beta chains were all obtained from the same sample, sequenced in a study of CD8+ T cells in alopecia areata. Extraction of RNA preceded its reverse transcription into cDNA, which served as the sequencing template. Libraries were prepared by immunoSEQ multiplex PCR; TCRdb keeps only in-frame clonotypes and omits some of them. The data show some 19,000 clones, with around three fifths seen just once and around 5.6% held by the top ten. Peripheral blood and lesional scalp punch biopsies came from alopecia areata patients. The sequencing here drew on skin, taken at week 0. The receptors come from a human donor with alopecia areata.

The CDR3 region is CASSLAISTAGNTIYF. The CDR3, as DNA: TGCGCCAGCAGCTTGGCAATATCGACAGCTGGAAACACCATATATTTT. The J gene is TRBJ1-3, the V gene TRBV5-1, with D tentatively TRBD1 (5 bases). There are 16 residues in the CDR3. V lost 0 bases and J 2 bases, leaving 12 bases between the germline ends. Germline V gives CDR1 SGHRS, CDR2 YFSETQ.

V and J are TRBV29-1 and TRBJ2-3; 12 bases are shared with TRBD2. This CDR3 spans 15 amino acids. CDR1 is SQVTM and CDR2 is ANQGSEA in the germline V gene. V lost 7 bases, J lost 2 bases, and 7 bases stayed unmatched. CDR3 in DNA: TGCAGCGCCCCCCGGACTAGCGGGGTCACAGATACGCAGTATTTT. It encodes CSAPRTSGVTDTQYF.

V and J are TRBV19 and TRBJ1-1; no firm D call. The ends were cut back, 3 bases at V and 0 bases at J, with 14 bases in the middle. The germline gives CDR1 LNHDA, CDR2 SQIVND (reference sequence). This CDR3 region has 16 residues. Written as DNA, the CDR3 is TGTGCCAGTAGTATGGGCCGGCGGAGATTGAACACTGAAGCTTTCTTT. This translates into CASSMGRRRLNTEAFF.

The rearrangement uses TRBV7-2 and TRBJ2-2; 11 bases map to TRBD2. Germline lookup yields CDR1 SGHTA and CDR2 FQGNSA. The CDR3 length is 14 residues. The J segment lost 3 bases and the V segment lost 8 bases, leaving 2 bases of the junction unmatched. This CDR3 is CASSSGGYTGELFF. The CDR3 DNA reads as TGTGCCAGCTCTAGCGGGGGGTACACCGGGGAGCTGTTTTTT.

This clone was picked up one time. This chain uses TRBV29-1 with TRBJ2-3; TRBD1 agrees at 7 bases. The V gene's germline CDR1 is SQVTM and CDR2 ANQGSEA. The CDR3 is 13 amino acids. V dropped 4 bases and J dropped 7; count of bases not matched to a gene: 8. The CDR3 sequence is CSVGYRGQYTQYF. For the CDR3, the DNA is TGCAGCGTTGGTTATCGGGGACAGTATACGCAGTATTTT.

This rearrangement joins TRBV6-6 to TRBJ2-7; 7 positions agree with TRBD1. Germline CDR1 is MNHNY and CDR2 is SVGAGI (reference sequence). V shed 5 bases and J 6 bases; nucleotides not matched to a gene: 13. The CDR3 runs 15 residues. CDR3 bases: TGTGCCAGCAGTCCCCTGGTAGGGGGCTTTGGCGAGCAGTACTTC. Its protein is CASSPLVGGFGEQYF.

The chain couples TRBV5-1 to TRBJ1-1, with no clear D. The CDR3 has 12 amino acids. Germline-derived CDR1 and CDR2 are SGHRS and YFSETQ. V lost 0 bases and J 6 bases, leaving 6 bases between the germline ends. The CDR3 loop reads CASSLGGPEAFF. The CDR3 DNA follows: TGCGCCAGCAGCTTGGGTGGACCTGAAGCTTTCTTT.

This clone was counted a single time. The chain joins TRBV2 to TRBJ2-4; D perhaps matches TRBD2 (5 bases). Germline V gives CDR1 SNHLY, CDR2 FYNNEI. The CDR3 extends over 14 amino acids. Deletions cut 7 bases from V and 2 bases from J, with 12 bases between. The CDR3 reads CASTRGQSKNIQYF. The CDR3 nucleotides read TGTGCCAGCACCCGCGGGCAGTCCAAAAACATTCAGTACTTC.

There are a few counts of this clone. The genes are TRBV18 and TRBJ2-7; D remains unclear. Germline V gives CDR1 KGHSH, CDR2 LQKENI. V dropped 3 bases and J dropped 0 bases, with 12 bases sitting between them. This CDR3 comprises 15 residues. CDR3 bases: TGTGCCAGCTCACCTACGGAACTTAGCTCCTACGAGCAGTACTTC. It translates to CASSPTELSSYEQYF.

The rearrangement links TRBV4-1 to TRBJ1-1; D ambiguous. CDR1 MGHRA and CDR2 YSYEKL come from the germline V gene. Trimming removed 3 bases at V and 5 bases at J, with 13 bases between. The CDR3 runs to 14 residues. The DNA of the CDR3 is TGCGCCAGCAGCCATCATGGAGGAGGGACTGAAGCTTTCTTT. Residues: CASSHHGGGTEAFF.

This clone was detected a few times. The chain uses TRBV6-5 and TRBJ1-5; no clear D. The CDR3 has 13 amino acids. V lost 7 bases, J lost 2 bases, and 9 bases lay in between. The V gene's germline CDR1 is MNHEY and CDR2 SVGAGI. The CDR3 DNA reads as TGTGCCAGCAAGGACGGAGGCAATCAGCCCCAGCATTTT. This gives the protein CASKDGGNQPQHF.

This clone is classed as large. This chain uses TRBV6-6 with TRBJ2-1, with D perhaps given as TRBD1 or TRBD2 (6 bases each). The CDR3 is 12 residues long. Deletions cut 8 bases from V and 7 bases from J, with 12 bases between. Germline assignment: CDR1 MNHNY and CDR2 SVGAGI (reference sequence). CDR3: CASGPGANEQFF. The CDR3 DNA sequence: TGTGCCAGCGGGCCGGGGGCTAATGAGCAGTTCTTC.

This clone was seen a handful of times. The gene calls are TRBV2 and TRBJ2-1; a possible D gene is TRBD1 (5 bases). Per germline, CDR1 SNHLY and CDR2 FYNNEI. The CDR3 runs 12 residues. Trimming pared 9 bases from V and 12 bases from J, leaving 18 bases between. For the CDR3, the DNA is TGTGCCAGGAGTTTAGGGGCCACAACGCAGTTCTTC. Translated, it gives CARSLGATTQFF.

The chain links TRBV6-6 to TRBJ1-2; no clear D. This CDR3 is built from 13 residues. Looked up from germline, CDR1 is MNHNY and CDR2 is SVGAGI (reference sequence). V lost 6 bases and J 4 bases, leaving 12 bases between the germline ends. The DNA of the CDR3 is TGTGCCAGCAGCGGGCCCGCCACCTATGGCTACACCTTC. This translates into CASSGPATYGYTF.

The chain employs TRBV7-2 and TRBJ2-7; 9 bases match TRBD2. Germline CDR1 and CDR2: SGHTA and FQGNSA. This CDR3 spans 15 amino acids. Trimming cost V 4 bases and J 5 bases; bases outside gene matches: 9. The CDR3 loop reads CASSSPGLAVHEQYF. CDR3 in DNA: TGTGCCAGCAGCTCACCGGGACTAGCTGTCCACGAGCAGTACTTC.

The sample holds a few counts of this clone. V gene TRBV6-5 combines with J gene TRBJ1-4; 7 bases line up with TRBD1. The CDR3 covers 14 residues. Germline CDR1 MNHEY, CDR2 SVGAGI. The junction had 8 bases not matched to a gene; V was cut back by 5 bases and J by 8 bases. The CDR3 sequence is CASSPRGKNEKLFF. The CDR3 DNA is TGTGCCAGCAGTCCCAGGGGGAAGAACGAAAAACTGTTTTTT.

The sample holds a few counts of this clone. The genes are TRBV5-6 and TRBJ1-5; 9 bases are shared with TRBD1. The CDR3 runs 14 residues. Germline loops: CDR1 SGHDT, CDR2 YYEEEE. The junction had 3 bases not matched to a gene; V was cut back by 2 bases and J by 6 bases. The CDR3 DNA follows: TGTGCCAGCAGCTTTGGGACAGGGCCTCAGCCCCAGCATTTT. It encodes CASSFGTGPQPQHF.

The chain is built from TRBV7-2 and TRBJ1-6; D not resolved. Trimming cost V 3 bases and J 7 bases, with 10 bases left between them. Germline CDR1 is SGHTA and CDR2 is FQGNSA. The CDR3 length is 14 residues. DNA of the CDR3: TGTGCCAGCAGCTTCAGCGCCCCAAATTCACCCCTCCACTTT. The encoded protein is CASSFSAPNSPLHF. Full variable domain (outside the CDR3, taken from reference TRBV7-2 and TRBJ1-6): GAGVSQSPSNKVTEKGKDVELRCDPISGHTALYWYRQSLGQGLEFLIYFQGNSAPDKSGLPSDRFSAERTGGSVSTLTIQRTQQEDSAVYLCASSFSAPNSPLHFGNGTRLTVT.

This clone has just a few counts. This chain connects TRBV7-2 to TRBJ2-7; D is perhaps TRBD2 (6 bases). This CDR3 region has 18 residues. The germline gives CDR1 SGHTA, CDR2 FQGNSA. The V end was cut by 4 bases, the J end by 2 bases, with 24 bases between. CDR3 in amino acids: CASSSPPGVWRGPYEQYF. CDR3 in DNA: TGTGCCAGCAGCTCTCCACCGGGCGTTTGGCGGGGCCCCTACGAGCAGTACTTC.

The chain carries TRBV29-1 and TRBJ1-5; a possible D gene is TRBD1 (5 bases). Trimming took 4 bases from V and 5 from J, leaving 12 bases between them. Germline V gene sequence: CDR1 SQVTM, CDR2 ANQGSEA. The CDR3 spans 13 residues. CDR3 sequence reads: CSVGFRADQPQHF. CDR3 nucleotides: TGCAGCGTTGGTTTCAGGGCCGATCAGCCCCAGCATTTT.

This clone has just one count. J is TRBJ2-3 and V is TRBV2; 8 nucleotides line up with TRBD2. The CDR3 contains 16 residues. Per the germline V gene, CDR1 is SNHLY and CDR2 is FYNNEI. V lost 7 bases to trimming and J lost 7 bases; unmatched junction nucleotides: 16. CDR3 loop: CASKPVAGISQNTQYF. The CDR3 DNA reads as TGTGCCAGCAAGCCAGTAGCGGGGATTTCACAAAATACGCAGTATTTT.

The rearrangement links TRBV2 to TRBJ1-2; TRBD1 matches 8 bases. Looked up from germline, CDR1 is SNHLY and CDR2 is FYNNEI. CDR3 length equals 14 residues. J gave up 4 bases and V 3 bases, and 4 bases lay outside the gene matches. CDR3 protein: CASSDGQGSYGYTF. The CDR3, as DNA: TGTGCCAGCAGTGACGGACAGGGTAGCTATGGCTACACCTTC.